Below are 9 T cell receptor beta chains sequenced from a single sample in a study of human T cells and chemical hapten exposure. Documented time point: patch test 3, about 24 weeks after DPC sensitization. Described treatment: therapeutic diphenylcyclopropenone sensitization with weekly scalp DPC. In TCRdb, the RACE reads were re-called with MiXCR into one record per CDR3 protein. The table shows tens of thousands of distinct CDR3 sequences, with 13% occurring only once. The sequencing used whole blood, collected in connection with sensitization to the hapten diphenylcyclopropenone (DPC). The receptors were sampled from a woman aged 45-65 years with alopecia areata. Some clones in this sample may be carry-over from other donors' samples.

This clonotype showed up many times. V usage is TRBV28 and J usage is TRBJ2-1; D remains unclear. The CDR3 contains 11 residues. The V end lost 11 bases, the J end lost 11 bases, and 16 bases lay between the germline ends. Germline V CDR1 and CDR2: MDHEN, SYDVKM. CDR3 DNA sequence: TGTGCCGCCCAAAGAGGAACTAAGCAGTTCTTC. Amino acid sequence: CAAQRGTKQFF.

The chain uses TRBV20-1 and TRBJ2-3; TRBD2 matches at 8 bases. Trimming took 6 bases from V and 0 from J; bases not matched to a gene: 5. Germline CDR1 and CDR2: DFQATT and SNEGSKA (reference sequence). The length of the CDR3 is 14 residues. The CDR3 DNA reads TGCAGTGCCGGGGGGGGCGCAAGCACAGATACGCAGTATTTT. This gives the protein CSAGGGASTDTQYF.

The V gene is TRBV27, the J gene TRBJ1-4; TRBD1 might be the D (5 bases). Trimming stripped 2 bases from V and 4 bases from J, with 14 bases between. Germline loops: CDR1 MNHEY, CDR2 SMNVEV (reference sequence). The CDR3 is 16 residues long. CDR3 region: CASSLRGGANNEKLFF. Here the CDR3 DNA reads TGTGCCAGCAGTTTAAGGGGAGGGGCAAATAATGAAAAACTGTTTTTT.

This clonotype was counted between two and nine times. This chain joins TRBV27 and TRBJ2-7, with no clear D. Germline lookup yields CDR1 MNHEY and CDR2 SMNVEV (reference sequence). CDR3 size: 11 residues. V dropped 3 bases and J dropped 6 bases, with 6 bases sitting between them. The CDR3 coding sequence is TGTGCCAGCAGTTTTTGGGGCGAGCAGTACTTC. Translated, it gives CASSFWGEQYF.

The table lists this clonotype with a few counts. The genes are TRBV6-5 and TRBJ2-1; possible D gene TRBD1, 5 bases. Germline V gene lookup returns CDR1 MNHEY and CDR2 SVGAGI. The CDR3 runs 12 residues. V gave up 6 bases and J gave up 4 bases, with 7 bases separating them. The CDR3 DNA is TGTGCCAGCAGGGACACATACAATGAGCAGTTCTTC. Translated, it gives CASRDTYNEQFF.

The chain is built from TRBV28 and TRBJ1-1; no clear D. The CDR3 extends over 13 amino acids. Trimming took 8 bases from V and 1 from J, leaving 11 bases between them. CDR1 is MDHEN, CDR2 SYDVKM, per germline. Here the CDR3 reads CASAQPQNTEAFF. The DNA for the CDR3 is TGTGCCAGCGCCCAGCCCCAGAACACTGAAGCTTTCTTT.

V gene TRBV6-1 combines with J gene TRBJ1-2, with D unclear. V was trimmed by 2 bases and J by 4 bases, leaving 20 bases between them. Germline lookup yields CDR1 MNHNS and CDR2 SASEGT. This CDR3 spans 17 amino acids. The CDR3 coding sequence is TGTGCCAGCAGTGAAACTGGACGGACCGATTTGCTCTATGGCTACACCTTC. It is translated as CASSETGRTDLLYGYTF.

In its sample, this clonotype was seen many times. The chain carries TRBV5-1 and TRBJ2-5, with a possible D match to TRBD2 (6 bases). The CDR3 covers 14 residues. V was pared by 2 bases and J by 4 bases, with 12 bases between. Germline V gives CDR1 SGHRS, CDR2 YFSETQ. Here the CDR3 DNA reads TGCGCCAGCAGCTTACCCTCTAGCGCAGAGACCCAGTACTTC. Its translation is CASSLPSSAETQYF. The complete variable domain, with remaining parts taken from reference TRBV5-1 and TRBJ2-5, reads KAGVTQTPRYLIKTRGQQVTLSCSPISGHRSVSWYQQTPGQGLQFLFEYFSETQRNKGNFPGRFSGRQFSNSRSEMNVSTLELGDSALYLCASSLPSSAETQYFGPGTRLLVL.

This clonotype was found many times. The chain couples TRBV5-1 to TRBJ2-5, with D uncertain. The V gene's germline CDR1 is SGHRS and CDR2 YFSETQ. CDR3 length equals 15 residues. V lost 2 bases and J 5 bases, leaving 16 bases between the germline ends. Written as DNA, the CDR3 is TGCGCCAGCAGCTTTATTCCAGCCACCGTGGAGACCCAGTACTTC. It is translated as CASSFIPATVETQYF.